There are many counts of the clone carrying this T cell receptor beta chain. V shed 4 bases and J shed 6 bases, with 10 bases lying between them. CDR3 length equals 13 residues. From germline, CDR1 is SGHNT and CDR2 YYREEE (reference sequence). The sample comes from a study of spatial heterogeneity in lung cancer. Time point indicated: sample taken at primary tumor resection. Each CDR3 protein is one row after TCRdb ran MiXCR on the 5' RACE reads. The sample includes some 13,000 distinct CDR3 sequences, approximately 4% of them seen just once. This receptor was obtained from a male donor with early-stage non-small cell lung cancer. The chain joins TRBV5-4 to TRBJ2-2; a weak D match, TRBD2 (7 bases). The material was PBMCs, obtained at surgery. CDR3 in DNA: TGTGCCAGCAGCCAAGGGGGGGCCGGGGAGCTGTTTTTT. Protein sequence: CASSQGGAGELFF.